This entry concerns a single TCR beta chain. In germline, CDR1 is MNHEY, CDR2 SVGAGI. The ends were cut back, 2 bases at V and 5 bases at J, with 9 bases in the middle. CDR3 length equals 13 residues. This sample is part of a study of shared clonotypes between healthy human individuals. Repertoires were generated with immunoSEQ multiplex PCR, while TCRdb's copy carries only in-frame clones and drops some. This sample has roughly 1,600,000 clones, with 97% to 99% found just once. Sequenced: naive CD4+ T cells sorted from blood. Subset here: CD45RA+ positively selected. The chain couples TRBV6-5 to TRBJ1-1; a weak D match, TRBD1 (5 bases). The TCR was taken from a man aged 25 to 40 in good health. The CDR3 loop is CASSYRDGTEAFF. The CDR3 region has the DNA TGTGCCAGCAGTTACCGGGACGGAACTGAAGCTTTCTTT.